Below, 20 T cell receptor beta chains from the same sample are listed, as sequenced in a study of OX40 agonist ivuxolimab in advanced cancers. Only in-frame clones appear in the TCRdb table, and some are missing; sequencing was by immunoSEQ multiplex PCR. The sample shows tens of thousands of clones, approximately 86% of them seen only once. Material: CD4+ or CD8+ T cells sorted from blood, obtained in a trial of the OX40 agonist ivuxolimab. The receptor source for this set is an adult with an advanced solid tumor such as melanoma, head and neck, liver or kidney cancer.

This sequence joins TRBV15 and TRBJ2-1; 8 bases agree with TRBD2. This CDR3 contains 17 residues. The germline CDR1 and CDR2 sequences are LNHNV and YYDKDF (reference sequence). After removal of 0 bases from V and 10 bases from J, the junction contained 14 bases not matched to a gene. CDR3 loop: CATSRERWREAGREQFF. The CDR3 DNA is TGTGCCACCAGCAGAGAGCGGTGGCGGGAGGCTGGTCGAGAGCAGTTCTTC.

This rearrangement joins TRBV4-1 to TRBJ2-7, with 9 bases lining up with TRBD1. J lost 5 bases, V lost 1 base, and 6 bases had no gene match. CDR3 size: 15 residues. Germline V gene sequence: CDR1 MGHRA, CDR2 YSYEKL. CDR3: CASSQGTGDYDEQYF. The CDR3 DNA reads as TGCGCCAGCAGCCAAGGGACAGGGGATTACGACGAGCAGTACTTC.

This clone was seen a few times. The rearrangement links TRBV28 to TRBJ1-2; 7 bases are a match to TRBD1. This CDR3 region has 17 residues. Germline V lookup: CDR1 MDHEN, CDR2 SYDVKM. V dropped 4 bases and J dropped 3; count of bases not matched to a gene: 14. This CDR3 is CASSSHAEQGIYYGYTF. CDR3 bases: TGTGCCAGCAGTTCACACGCGGAACAGGGGATTTACTATGGCTACACCTTC.

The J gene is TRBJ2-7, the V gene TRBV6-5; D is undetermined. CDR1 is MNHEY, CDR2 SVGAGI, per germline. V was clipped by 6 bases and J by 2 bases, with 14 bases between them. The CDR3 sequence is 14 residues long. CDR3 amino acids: CASSPRSAPYEQYF. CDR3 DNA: TGTGCCAGCAGCCCCCGGAGCGCCCCCTACGAGCAGTACTTC.

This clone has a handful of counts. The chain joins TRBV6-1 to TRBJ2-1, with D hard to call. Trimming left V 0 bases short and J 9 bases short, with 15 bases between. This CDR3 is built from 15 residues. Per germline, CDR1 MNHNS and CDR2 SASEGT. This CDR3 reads CASSEAVFLGGEQFF. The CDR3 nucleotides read TGTGCCAGCAGTGAAGCGGTTTTCCTGGGTGGTGAGCAGTTCTTC.

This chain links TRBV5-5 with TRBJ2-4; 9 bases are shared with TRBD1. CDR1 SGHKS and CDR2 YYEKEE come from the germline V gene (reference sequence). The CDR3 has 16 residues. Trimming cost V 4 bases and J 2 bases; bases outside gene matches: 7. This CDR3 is CASSPRDRETKNIQYF. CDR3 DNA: TGTGCCAGCAGCCCCCGGGACAGGGAGACCAAAAACATTCAGTACTTC.

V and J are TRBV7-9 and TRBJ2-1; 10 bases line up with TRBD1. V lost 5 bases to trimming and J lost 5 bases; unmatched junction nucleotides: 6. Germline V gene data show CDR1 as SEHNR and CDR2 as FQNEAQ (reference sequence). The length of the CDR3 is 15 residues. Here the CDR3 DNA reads TGTGCCAGCAGCCACCGACAGGGGGCAGACAATGAGCAGTTCTTC. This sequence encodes CASSHRQGADNEQFF.

In DNA, the CDR3 is TGTGCCAGCAGCAACAATGAGCAGTTCTTC. Amino acids: CASSNNEQFF. J is TRBJ2-1 and V is TRBV11-2, with unresolved D. V was cut by 5 bases and J by 5 bases, with 1 base left in between. From germline, CDR1 is SGHAT and CDR2 FQNNGV. The CDR3 totals 10 residues.

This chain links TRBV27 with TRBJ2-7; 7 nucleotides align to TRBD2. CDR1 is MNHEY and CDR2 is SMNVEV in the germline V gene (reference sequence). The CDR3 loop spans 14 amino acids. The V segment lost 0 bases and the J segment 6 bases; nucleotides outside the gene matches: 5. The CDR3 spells CASSLSRGSIEQYF. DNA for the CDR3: TGTGCCAGCAGTTTATCTCGCGGGAGTATCGAGCAGTACTTC.

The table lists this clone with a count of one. The CDR3 sequence: CASSHSTATNTDTQYF. The DNA for the CDR3 is TGCGCCAGCAGCCACAGTACAGCGACAAACACAGATACGCAGTATTTT. V and J are TRBV4-1 and TRBJ2-3; D is undetermined. The germline V and J ends were trimmed by 3 bases and 2 bases, with 15 bases remaining between them. The germline V gene has CDR1 MGHRA and CDR2 YSYEKL. This CDR3 is built from 16 residues.

The CDR3 DNA is TGTGCCAGCAGCTTTGGTGGGGGGGGAGAGACCCAGTACTTC. Protein: CASSFGGGGETQYF. The chain combines TRBV7-8 with TRBJ2-5; TRBD2 agrees at 7 bases. This CDR3 comprises 14 residues. Per germline, CDR1 SGHVS and CDR2 FQNEAQ. J gave up 4 bases and V 3 bases, and 5 bases lay outside the gene matches. The variable domain in full, with the rest retrieved from reference TRBV7-8 and TRBJ2-5, is GAGVSQSPRYKVAKRGQDVALRCDPISGHVSLFWYQQALGQGPEFLTYFQNEAQLDKSGLPSDRFFAERPEGSVSTLKIQRTQQEDSAVYLCASSFGGGGETQYFGPGTRLLVL.

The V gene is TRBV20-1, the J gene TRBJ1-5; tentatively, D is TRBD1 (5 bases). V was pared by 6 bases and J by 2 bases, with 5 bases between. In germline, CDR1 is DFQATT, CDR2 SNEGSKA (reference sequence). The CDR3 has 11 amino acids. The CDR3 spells CSARGNQPQHF. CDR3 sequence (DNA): TGCAGTGCCAGGGGCAATCAGCCCCAGCATTTT.

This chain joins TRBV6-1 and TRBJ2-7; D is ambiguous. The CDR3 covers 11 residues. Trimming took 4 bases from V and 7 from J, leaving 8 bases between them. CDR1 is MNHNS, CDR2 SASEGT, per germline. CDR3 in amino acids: CASSGSMEQYF. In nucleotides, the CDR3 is TGTGCCAGCAGTGGATCCATGGAGCAGTACTTC.

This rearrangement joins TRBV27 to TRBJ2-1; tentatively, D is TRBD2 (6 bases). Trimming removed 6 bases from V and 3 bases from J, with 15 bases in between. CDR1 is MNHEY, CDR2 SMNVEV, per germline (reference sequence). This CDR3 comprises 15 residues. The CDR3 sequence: CASSGGDAYYNEQFF. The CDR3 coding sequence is TGTGCCAGCAGCGGAGGGGACGCCTACTACAATGAGCAGTTCTTC.

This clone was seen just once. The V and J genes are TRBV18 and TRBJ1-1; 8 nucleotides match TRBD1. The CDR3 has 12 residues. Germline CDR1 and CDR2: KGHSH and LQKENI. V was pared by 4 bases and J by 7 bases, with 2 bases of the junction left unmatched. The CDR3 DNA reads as TGTGCCAGCTCACACGGGACAGGTGAAGCTTTCTTT. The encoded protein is CASSHGTGEAFF. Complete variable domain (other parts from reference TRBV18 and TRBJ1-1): NAGVMQNPRHLVRRRGQEARLRCSPMKGHSHVYWYRQLPEEGLKFMVYLQKENIIDESGMPKERFSAEFPKEGPSILRIQQVVRGDSAAYFCASSHGTGEAFFGQGTRLTVV.

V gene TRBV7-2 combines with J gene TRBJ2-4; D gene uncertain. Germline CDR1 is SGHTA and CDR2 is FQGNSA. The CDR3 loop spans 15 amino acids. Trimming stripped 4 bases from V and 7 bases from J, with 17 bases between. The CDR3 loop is CASSSRVVARNIQYF. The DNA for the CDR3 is TGTGCCAGCAGCTCCCGAGTGGTAGCCAGGAACATTCAGTACTTC.

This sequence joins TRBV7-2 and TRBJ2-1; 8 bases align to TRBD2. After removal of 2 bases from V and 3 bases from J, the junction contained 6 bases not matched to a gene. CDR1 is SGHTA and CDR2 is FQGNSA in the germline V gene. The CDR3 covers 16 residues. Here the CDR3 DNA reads TGTGCCAGCAGCTTATCCCCTAGCGGGTTCTACAATGAGCAGTTCTTC. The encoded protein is CASSLSPSGFYNEQFF. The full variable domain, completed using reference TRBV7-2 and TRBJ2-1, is GAGVSQSPSNKVTEKGKDVELRCDPISGHTALYWYRQSLGQGLEFLIYFQGNSAPDKSGLPSDRFSAERTGGSVSTLTIQRTQQEDSAVYLCASSLSPSGFYNEQFFGPGTRLTVL.

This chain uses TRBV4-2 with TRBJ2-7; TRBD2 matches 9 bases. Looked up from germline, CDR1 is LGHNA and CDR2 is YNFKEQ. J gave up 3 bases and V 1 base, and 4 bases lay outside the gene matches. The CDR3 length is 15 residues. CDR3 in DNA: TGTGCCAGCAGCCAAGCTGGACTAGCGAGCTACGAGCAGTACTTC. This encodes CASSQAGLASYEQYF.

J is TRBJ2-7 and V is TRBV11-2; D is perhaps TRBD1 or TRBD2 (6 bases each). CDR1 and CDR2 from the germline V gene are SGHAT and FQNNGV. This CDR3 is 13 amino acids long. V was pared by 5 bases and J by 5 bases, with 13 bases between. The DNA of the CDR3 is TGTGCCAGCAGCCACGGGGGCGCGCACGAGCAGTACTTC. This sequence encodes CASSHGGAHEQYF.

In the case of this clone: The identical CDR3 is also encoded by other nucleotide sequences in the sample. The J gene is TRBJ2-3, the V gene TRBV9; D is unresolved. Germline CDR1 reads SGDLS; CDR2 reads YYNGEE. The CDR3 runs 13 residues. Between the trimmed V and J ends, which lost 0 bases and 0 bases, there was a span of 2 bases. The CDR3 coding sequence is TGTGCCAGCAGCGTAGTCAGCACAGATACGCAGTATTTT. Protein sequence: CASSVVSTDTQYF. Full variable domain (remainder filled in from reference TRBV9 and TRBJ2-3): DSGVTQTPKHLITATGQRVTLRCSPRSGDLSVYWYQQSLDQGLQFLIQYYNGEERAKGNILERFSAQQFPDLHSELNLSSLELGDSALYFCASSVVSTDTQYFGPGTRLTVL.